A selection of T cell receptor beta chains follows, all from one sample in a study of blood T cell repertoires in COVID-19. The table came from immunoSEQ multiplex PCR; TCRdb's copy has only in-frame clones and leaves some out. The sample includes approximately 80,000 clones, about 80% of them seen just once. The sample taken for sequencing was peripheral blood. All receptors come from a man aged 50 to 60 with active or convalescent COVID-19. Both conserved end residues are part of each CDR3. A D gene is named only where the DNA matches it firmly. The size of a clone is reported for some rows only, either as once, few or many, or as a class for expanded clones.

j_call: TRBJ2-3; d_call: TRBD1; v_call: TRBV6-5; clone_size: -; cdr3_nt: TGTGCCAGCAGTTCCCGGAGACAGGGAAGAGGGGATACGCAGTATTTT; cdr3_aa: CASSSRRQGRGDTQYF
j_call: TRBJ2-2; d_call: TRBD1; v_call: TRBV9; clone_size: few; cdr3_nt: TGTGCCAGCAGCGTAACAGGGGAAGGGGAGCTGTTTTTT; cdr3_aa: CASSVTGEGELFF
j_call: TRBJ2-3; d_call: -; v_call: TRBV9; clone_size: -; cdr3_nt: TGTGCCAGCAGCGTAGGGCGGGGTAGCACAGATACGCAGTATTTT; cdr3_aa: CASSVGRGSTDTQYF
j_call: TRBJ2-1; d_call: -; v_call: TRBV19; clone_size: once; cdr3_nt: TGTGCCAGTAGTAGCACGGGGTACAATGAGCAGTTCTTC; cdr3_aa: CASSSTGYNEQFF
j_call: TRBJ1-3; d_call: -; v_call: TRBV12-3/TRBV12-4; clone_size: -; cdr3_nt: TGTGCCGAAAGCGGGAAAGGAGGAAACACCATATATTTT; cdr3_aa: CAESGKGGNTIYF
j_call: TRBJ1-5; d_call: TRBD1; v_call: TRBV19; clone_size: many; cdr3_nt: TGTGCCAGTAGCCGACAGGGATTAAGCAATCAGCCCCAGCATTTT; cdr3_aa: CASSRQGLSNQPQHF
j_call: TRBJ1-4; d_call: -; v_call: TRBV9; clone_size: -; cdr3_nt: TGTGCCAGCAGCGTAGAAGGAGGTCGGTTTGAAAAACTGTTTTTT; cdr3_aa: CASSVEGGRFEKLFF
j_call: TRBJ2-3; d_call: TRBD2; v_call: TRBV18; clone_size: -; cdr3_nt: TGTGCCAGCTCGCTAGTTAGCGGGGCAGCCGCAGATACGCAGTATTTT; cdr3_aa: CASSLVSGAAADTQYF
j_call: TRBJ1-1; d_call: TRBD1; v_call: TRBV4-2; clone_size: -; cdr3_nt: TGTGCCAGCAGCTTCCGGACAGGGCCCGACACTGAAGCTTTCTTT; cdr3_aa: CASSFRTGPDTEAFF
j_call: TRBJ1-4; d_call: -; v_call: TRBV7-9; clone_size: -; cdr3_nt: TGTGCCAGCAGCCTCCCCTCGGGACTTGAGGGTGAAAAACTGTTTTTT; cdr3_aa: CASSLPSGLEGEKLFF
j_call: TRBJ2-2; d_call: TRBD1; v_call: TRBV4-3; clone_size: once; cdr3_nt: TGCGCCAGCAGCCAGAGGGGACAGGGGAGTACCGGGGAGCTGTTTTTT; cdr3_aa: CASSQRGQGSTGELFF
j_call: TRBJ2-7; d_call: TRBD2; v_call: TRBV7-9; clone_size: -; cdr3_nt: TGTGCCAGCAGCTTATATGGGACTAGCGGGGGGGTATACGAGCAGTACTTC; cdr3_aa: CASSLYGTSGGVYEQYF
j_call: TRBJ2-7; d_call: TRBD2; v_call: TRBV28; clone_size: -; cdr3_nt: TGTGCCAGCAGTTCAATTGGGAGTAGCGGGGCGGTGGAGCAGTACTTC; cdr3_aa: CASSSIGSSGAVEQYF
j_call: TRBJ1-1; d_call: TRBD1; v_call: TRBV7-3; clone_size: -; cdr3_nt: TGTGCCAGCAGCTTACGGACAGGGAACACTGAAGCTTTCTTT; cdr3_aa: CASSLRTGNTEAFF
j_call: TRBJ2-2; d_call: TRBD1; v_call: TRBV6-1; clone_size: -; cdr3_nt: TGTGCCAGCAGTGATAACAGGGGAAAAGGGGAGCTGTTTTTT; cdr3_aa: CASSDNRGKGELFF
j_call: TRBJ2-5; d_call: TRBD2; v_call: TRBV7-8; clone_size: -; cdr3_nt: TGTGCCAGCAGCTTCTCCGGGACTAGCGGCACTACCCAGTACTTC; cdr3_aa: CASSFSGTSGTTQYF
j_call: TRBJ2-1; d_call: TRBD2; v_call: TRBV6-5; clone_size: -; cdr3_nt: TGTGCCAGCAGTCAGCGGGAGACCTACAATGAGCAGTTCTTC; cdr3_aa: CASSQRETYNEQFF
j_call: TRBJ2-5; d_call: TRBD1; v_call: TRBV5-4; clone_size: few; cdr3_nt: TGTGCCAGCAGCTTGGGGGACAGGTTGGGGGAGACCCAGTACTTC; cdr3_aa: CASSLGDRLGETQYF
j_call: TRBJ1-6; d_call: TRBD1; v_call: TRBV9; clone_size: -; cdr3_nt: TGTGCCAGCAGGGCGACAGGGTCCGATAATTCACCCCTCCACTTT; cdr3_aa: CASRATGSDNSPLHF
j_call: TRBJ1-2; d_call: -; v_call: TRBV30; clone_size: -; cdr3_nt: TGTGCCTGGAGTCCCAGCGGGGGAGAGGGCTACACCTTC; cdr3_aa: CAWSPSGGEGYTF
j_call: TRBJ1-2; d_call: -; v_call: TRBV7-2; clone_size: -; cdr3_nt: TGTGCCAGCAGCTCAAACAATGGCCACCTGAGGGGCTACACCTTC; cdr3_aa: CASSSNNGHLRGYTF
j_call: TRBJ1-1; d_call: -; v_call: TRBV5-6; clone_size: -; cdr3_nt: TGTGCCAGCAGCTTGGAACTAGGGAACACTGAAGCTTTCTTT; cdr3_aa: CASSLELGNTEAFF
j_call: TRBJ1-1; d_call: -; v_call: TRBV19; clone_size: -; cdr3_nt: TGTGCCAGTAGTAGGGACAAGAACACTGAAGCTTTCTTT; cdr3_aa: CASSRDKNTEAFF
j_call: TRBJ2-2; d_call: -; v_call: TRBV15; clone_size: medium-sized; cdr3_nt: TGTGCCACCAGCTGGGACACCCAGAACACCGGGGAGCTGTTTTTT; cdr3_aa: CATSWDTQNTGELFF
j_call: TRBJ1-1; d_call: TRBD1; v_call: TRBV2; clone_size: -; cdr3_nt: TGTGCCAGTATGGGACAGCCGAACACTGAAGCTTTCTTT; cdr3_aa: CASMGQPNTEAFF
j_call: TRBJ1-2; d_call: -; v_call: TRBV15; clone_size: -; cdr3_nt: TGTGCCACCAGCCCCCCCCAGGGCTTTGGCTACACCTTC; cdr3_aa: CATSPPQGFGYTF
j_call: TRBJ1-1; d_call: -; v_call: TRBV29-1; clone_size: -; cdr3_nt: TGCAGCGTTGTAGACGCAGAAGTTGAAGCTTTCTTT; cdr3_aa: CSVVDAEVEAFF
j_call: TRBJ1-5; d_call: -; v_call: TRBV19; clone_size: few; cdr3_nt: TGTGCCAGTAGGGGGCTCAATCAGCCCCAGCATTTT; cdr3_aa: CASRGLNQPQHF
j_call: TRBJ2-7; d_call: TRBD1; v_call: TRBV27; clone_size: -; cdr3_nt: TGTGCCAGCAGTCTACAGGGGGCGAATTACGAGCAGTACTTC; cdr3_aa: CASSLQGANYEQYF
j_call: TRBJ1-1; d_call: -; v_call: TRBV11-1; clone_size: -; cdr3_nt: TGTGCCAGCAGCGCAACAGAGAACACTGAAGCTTTCTTT; cdr3_aa: CASSATENTEAFF
j_call: TRBJ1-1; d_call: TRBD1; v_call: TRBV2; clone_size: -; cdr3_nt: TGTGCCAGCAGCCTGGGGACAGGAATAATGTCAGGCACTGAAGCTTTCTTT; cdr3_aa: CASSLGTGIMSGTEAFF
j_call: TRBJ2-4; d_call: TRBD2; v_call: TRBV4-2; clone_size: -; cdr3_nt: TGTGCCAGCAGTCTCAGTGCAGCGGGGGGCGGAAACATTCAGTACTTC; cdr3_aa: CASSLSAAGGGNIQYF
j_call: TRBJ2-2; d_call: TRBD2; v_call: TRBV10-2; clone_size: -; cdr3_nt: TGCGCCAGCCGACTAGCGGGGGAGTCCGGGGAGCTGTTTTTT; cdr3_aa: CASRLAGESGELFF
j_call: TRBJ1-6; d_call: TRBD1; v_call: TRBV3-1/TRBV3-2; clone_size: -; cdr3_nt: TGTGCCAGCAGCCAAGGGCGTGGGGGACAGGGGGCTTCACCCCTCCACTTT; cdr3_aa: CASSQGRGGQGASPLHF